These T cell receptor beta chains were read from a single sample in a study of blood T cell repertoires in COVID-19. Sequenced by immunoSEQ multiplex PCR; TCRdb stores in-frame clones only, minus some. Seen here are approximately 290,000 clones, 75% to 95% observed once, and the top ten hold around 1.1%. What was sequenced was PBMCs or T cells enriched from blood (not recorded which). These receptors were taken from a woman in her thirties who had recovered from COVID-19. The CDR3 runs from the conserved cysteine through the conserved F or W. The D gene is left open where the match is weak. The size entry is marked missing in some rows and otherwise reads once, few, many or a size class.

>.|TRBJ2-7|TRBV5-6|once
TGTGCCAGCAGCTTGGGCAGGGTAGACGAGCAGTACTTC
CASSLGRVDEQYF
>TRBD1|TRBJ1-3|TRBV9|.
TGTGCCAGCAGTCCAGGGACAGGTAGCTCTGGAAACACCATATATTTT
CASSPGTGSSGNTIYF
>.|TRBJ2-3|TRBV7-9|.
TGTGCCAGCAGCCAAGGGAGGTCGTTCTTAGATACGCAGTATTTT
CASSQGRSFLDTQYF
>TRBD2|TRBJ2-1|TRBV6-2/TRBV6-3|.
TGTGCCAGCAGTGACGGACTAGCGGGAAAGAACAATGAGCAGTTCTTC
CASSDGLAGKNNEQFF
>.|TRBJ1-2|TRBV12-3/TRBV12-4|.
TGTGCCAGCAGTTCTCAGGGGTACTATGGCTACACCTTC
CASSSQGYYGYTF
>.|TRBJ2-2|TRBV7-2|.
TGTGCCAGCAGCCCAGGCACCGGGGAGCTGTTTTTT
CASSPGTGELFF
>TRBD2|TRBJ2-3|TRBV7-3|.
TGTGCCAGCAGCTTAGGGGGAGGGCAAGTTGGCACAGATACGCAGTATTTT
CASSLGGGQVGTDTQYF
>TRBD1|TRBJ1-2|TRBV5-6|.
TGTGCCAGCACCTTAACAGGGGCCTCAGGCTACACCTTC
CASTLTGASGYTF
>.|TRBJ2-2|TRBV6-4|.
TGTGCCAGCAGACCCTCCAGGGATACCGGGGAGCTGTTTTTT
CASRPSRDTGELFF
>TRBD1|TRBJ1-5|TRBV3-1/TRBV3-2|once
TGTGCCAGCAGCCGGACAGGGGCTAATCAGCCCCAGCATTTT
CASSRTGANQPQHF
>TRBD1|TRBJ2-7|TRBV11-2|.
TGTGCCAGCAGCCCCCAAGGGACAGGGCAGGAGCAGTACTTC
CASSPQGTGQEQYF
>.|TRBJ2-7|TRBV14|.
TGTGCCAGCAGCTCTCAGGTGGGGGCCTCCTACGAGCAGTACTTC
CASSSQVGASYEQYF
>TRBD2|TRBJ2-1|TRBV4-1|.
TGCGCCAGCGCTTCTTGGACTAGCGAGACACACTACAATGAGCAGTTCTTC
CASASWTSETHYNEQFF
>.|TRBJ2-7|TRBV11-2|.
TGTGCCAGCAGCTTAGTTCGGCAGGGTGGAGAGCAGTACTTC
CASSLVRQGGEQYF
>TRBD1|TRBJ2-7|TRBV7-9|.
TGTGCCAGCAGCCGGGACAGCTCCTACGAGCAGTACTTC
CASSRDSSYEQYF
>.|TRBJ1-5|TRBV19|.
TGTGCCAGTAGTGGGGGTACAGGGATTAGCAATCAGCCCCAGCATTTT
CASSGGTGISNQPQHF
>.|TRBJ2-2|TRBV5-1|.
TGCGCCAGCAGCTTGGCCAAGGCAGGGATAGGATTTTTAACCGGGGAGCTGTTTTTT
CASSLAKAGIGFLTGELFF
>.|TRBJ2-1|TRBV6-2/TRBV6-3|once
TGTGCCAGCAGTTACAACCGGGTTGGTGAGCAGTTCTTC
CASSYNRVGEQFF
>.|TRBJ1-6|TRBV30|.
TGTGCCTGTAGGGGGATCCGTGACTCACCCCTCCACTTT
CACRGIRDSPLHF
>TRBD2|TRBJ2-7|TRBV28|.
TGTGCCAGCAGTTTAATCCGACTAGCGGGAGGATCTGCCGAGCAGTACTTC
CASSLIRLAGGSAEQYF
>.|TRBJ1-2|TRBV29-1|.
TGCAGCGTTGCAAGAGGACAGTATGGCTACACCTTC
CSVARGQYGYTF
>TRBD1|TRBJ1-5|TRBV5-6|.
TGTGCCAGCAGCCCGGGACAGGGGGGTCAGCCCCAGCATTTT
CASSPGQGGQPQHF
>.|TRBJ2-2|TRBV3-1/TRBV3-2|.
TGTGCCAGCAGCCAAACTAATACCGGGGAGCTGTTTTTT
CASSQTNTGELFF
>.|TRBJ2-7|TRBV10-2|.
TGCGCCAGCACCATGTCCTACGAGCAGTACTTC
CASTMSYEQYF
>.|TRBJ1-2|TRBV6-5|.
TGTGCCAGCAGTAGTAGGGGCAACAAAGATGGCTACACCTTC
CASSSRGNKDGYTF
>.|TRBJ1-1|TRBV24-1|once
TGTGCCACCAGTGATTTGCAAAACACTGAAGCTTTCTTT
CATSDLQNTEAFF
>.|TRBJ2-2|TRBV11-1|.
TGTGCCAGCAGCTTTGAGGTGACCCGGGAGCTGTTTTTT
CASSFEVTRELFF
>.|TRBJ2-6|TRBV29-1|.
TGCAGCGTAGCACCCCGCGGGGCATCCTCTGGGGCCAACGTCCTGACTTTC
CSVAPRGASSGANVLTF
>TRBD1|TRBJ1-1|TRBV30|.
TGTGCCTGGACCAAGACAGGGGGTGAAGCTTTCTTT
CAWTKTGGEAFF
>TRBD1|TRBJ1-5|TRBV6-5|.
TGTGCCAGCAGTAAACTTCAGGGGGTTCAGCCCCAGCATTTT
CASSKLQGVQPQHF
>.|TRBJ2-5|TRBV27|.
TGTGCCAGCAGTTTGAGGTGGAGGGAGACCCAGTACTTC
CASSLRWRETQYF
>.|TRBJ1-5|TRBV6-4|.
TGTGCCAGCAGTGCAGATAGCAATCAGCCCCAGCATTTT
CASSADSNQPQHF
>TRBD2|TRBJ2-1|TRBV3-1/TRBV3-2|.
TGTGCCAGCAGCCAAGAAAGCGGGAGTTTCAATGAGCAGTTCTTC
CASSQESGSFNEQFF
>.|TRBJ1-5|TRBV6-5|.
TGTGCCAGCAGTCAGACAGTCGACAATCAGCCCCAGCATTTT
CASSQTVDNQPQHF
>.|TRBJ2-7|TRBV6-2/TRBV6-3|.
TGTGCCAGCAGTTACACCCTCGGGACAAACTCCTACGAGCAGTACTTC
CASSYTLGTNSYEQYF
>.|TRBJ1-4|TRBV19|.
TGTGCCAGTAGCAGGCAGGGTGAAAAACTGTTTTTT
CASSRQGEKLFF
>TRBD1|TRBJ1-2|TRBV19|.
TGTGCCAGTAGCCGCGACAGGGCCTATGGCTACACCTTC
CASSRDRAYGYTF
>.|TRBJ1-5|TRBV19|.
TGTGCCAGTAGCTTAACAAACGGGAAACAGCCCCAGCATTTT
CASSLTNGKQPQHF
>.|TRBJ1-5|TRBV6-1|.
TGTGCCAGCAGTGAAGCGGGGCAGAGCAATCAGCCCCAGCATTTT
CASSEAGQSNQPQHF
>.|TRBJ1-1|TRBV28|.
TGTGCCAGCAGCCGACAGGAGAAAGCTTTCTTT
CASSRQEKAFF
>.|TRBJ1-2|TRBV24-1|once
TGTGCCACCAGTGATTTGGCCGGGGTTGGCTACACCTTC
CATSDLAGVGYTF
>TRBD2|TRBJ2-2|TRBV10-1|.
TGCGCCAGCAGTGAGATGGTAGCGGGAGGGACCACCGGGGAGCTGTTTTTT
CASSEMVAGGTTGELFF
>TRBD1|TRBJ2-7|TRBV5-1|.
TGCGCCAGCAGCTTGGTGCCCGGGACAGGGGCCTACGAGCAGTACTTC
CASSLVPGTGAYEQYF
>TRBD2|TRBJ2-2|TRBV4-1|.
TGCGCCAGCAGCCGACTAGCGGGAGAGAGCACCGGGGAGCTGTTTTTT
CASSRLAGESTGELFF
>.|TRBJ2-5|TRBV7-2|.
TGTGCCAGCAGCGTTCAAGGGGGGGGGACCCAGTACTTC
CASSVQGGGTQYF
>.|TRBJ2-5|TRBV25-1|.
TGTGCCAGCAGTGGGCCCAGGGGGGCTAGGGAAGAGACCCAGTACTTC
CASSGPRGAREETQYF
>TRBD2|TRBJ2-5|TRBV28|once
TGTGCCAGCATGGCTAGCGGGAGGTGGGGTCAAGAGACCCAGTACTTC
CASMASGRWGQETQYF
>.|TRBJ1-5|TRBV27|.
TGTGCCAGCAGTTTATCCTCGGACAGCTTGACCCATCAGCCCCAGCATTTT
CASSLSSDSLTHQPQHF